This T cell receptor (beta chain) originates from a study of stem cell transplantation in POMP-related autoinflammatory disease. Study-level information: Pre-transplant patients had naive-skewed CD4+ T cells and few CD8+ T cells. Through one year post-transplant, neutrophils and platelets were 100% of graft donor origin. Study observations and caveats: Across all analyzed T-cell subsets, patients with PRAID tended toward reduced diversity and increased clonality.

Only in-frame clones appear in the TCRdb table, and some are missing; sequencing was by immunoSEQ multiplex PCR. The sample lists 68,000 or so clones; roughly 91% were seen once. A remark on this clone: The target antigen is unknown.

The CDR3 has 17 residues. Trimming at V came to 2 bases and at J to 3 bases, leaving 9 bases not matched to a gene. The germline gives CDR1 KGHSH, CDR2 LQKENI. This rearrangement joins TRBV18 to TRBJ2-3; 9 bases are a match to TRBD2. This sample comprised CD4+ T cells from PBMCs, obtained after stem cell transplantation. This TCR derives from a human patient with POMP-related autoinflammation and immune dysregulation (PRAID). A share of the T cells may be of graft donor origin. In nucleotides, the CDR3 is TGTGCCAGCTCACCAAGAACTAGCGGGTCTTGGACAGATACGCAGTATTTT. It yields the protein CASSPRTSGSWTDTQYF.